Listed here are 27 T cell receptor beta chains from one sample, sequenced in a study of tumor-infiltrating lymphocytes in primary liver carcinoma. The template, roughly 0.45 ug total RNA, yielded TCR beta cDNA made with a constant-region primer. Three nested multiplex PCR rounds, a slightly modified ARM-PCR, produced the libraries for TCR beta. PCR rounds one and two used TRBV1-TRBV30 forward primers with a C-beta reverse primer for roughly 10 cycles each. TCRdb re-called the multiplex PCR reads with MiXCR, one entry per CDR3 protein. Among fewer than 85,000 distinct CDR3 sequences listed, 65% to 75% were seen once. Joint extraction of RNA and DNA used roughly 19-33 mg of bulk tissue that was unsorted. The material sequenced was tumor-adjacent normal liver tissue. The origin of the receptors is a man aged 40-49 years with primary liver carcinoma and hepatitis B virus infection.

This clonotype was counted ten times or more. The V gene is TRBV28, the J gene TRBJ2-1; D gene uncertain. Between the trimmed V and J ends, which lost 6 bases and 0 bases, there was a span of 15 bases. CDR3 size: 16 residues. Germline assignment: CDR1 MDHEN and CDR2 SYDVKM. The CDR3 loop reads CASSRTAQSSYNEQFF. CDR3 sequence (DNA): TGTGCCAGCAGCAGGACCGCGCAGAGCTCCTACAATGAGCAGTTCTTC.

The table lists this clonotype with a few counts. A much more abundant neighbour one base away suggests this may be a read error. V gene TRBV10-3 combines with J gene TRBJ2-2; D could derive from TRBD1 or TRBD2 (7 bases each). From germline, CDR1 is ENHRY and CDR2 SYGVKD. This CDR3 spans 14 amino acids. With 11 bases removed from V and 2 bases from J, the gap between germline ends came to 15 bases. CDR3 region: CAAGEGANTGELFF. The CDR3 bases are TGTGCCGCCGGGGAGGGGGCTAACACCGGGGAGCTGTTTTTT.

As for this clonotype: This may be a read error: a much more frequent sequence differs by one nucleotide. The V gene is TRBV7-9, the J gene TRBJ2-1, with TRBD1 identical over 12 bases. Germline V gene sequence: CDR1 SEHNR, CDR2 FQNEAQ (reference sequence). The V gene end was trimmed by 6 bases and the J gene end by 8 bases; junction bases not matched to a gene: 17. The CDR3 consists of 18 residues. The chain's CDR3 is CASRTVVPGQGAQDEQFF. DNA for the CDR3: TGTGCCAGCAGGACAGTCGTGCCGGGACAGGGGGCTCAGGATGAGCAGTTCTTC.

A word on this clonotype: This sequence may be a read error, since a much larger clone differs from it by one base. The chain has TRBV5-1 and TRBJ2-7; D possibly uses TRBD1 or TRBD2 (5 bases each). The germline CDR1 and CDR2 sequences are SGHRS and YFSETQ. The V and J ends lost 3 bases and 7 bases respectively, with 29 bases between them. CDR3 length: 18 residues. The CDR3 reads CASSSPPTTGAGRGEQYF. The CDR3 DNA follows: TGCGCCAGCAGCTCTCCCCCCACTACCGGGGCAGGCCGTGGGGAGCAGTACTTC.

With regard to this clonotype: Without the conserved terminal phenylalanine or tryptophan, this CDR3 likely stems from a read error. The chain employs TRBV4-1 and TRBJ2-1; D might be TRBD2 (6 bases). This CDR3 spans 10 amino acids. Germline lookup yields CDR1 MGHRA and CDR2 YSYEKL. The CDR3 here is CASSAGQQFS. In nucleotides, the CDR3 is TGCGCTAGCAGCGCGGGACAGCAGTTCTCC.

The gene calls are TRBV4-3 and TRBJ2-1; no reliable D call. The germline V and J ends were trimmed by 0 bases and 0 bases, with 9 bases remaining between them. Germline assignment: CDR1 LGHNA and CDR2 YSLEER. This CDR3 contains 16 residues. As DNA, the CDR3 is TGCGCCAGCAGCCAAGATCGCAGCAGCTCCTACAATGAGCAGTTCTTC. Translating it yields CASSQDRSSSYNEQFF.

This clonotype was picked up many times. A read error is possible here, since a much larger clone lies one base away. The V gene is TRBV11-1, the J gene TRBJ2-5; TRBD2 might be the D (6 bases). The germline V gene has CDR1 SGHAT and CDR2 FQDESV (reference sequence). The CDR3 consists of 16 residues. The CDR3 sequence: CAGSLRSGEVQETQYF. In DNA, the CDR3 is TGTGCCGGCAGCTTACGTTCGGGGGAGGTACAAGAGACCCAGTACTTC.

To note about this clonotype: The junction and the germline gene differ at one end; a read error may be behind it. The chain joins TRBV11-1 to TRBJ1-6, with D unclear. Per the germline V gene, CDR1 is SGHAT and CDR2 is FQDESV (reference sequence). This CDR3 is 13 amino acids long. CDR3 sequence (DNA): TGTGCCAGTAACTTAAAAGGGAACTCACCTCTCCACTTT. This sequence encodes CASNLKGNSPLHF.

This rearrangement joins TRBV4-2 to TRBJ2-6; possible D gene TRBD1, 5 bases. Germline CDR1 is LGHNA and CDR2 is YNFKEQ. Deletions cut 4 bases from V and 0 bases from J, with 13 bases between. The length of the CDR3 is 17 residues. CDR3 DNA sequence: TGTGCCAGCAGCCGTCAGACAGATGGCTCTGGGGCCAACGTCCTGACTTTC. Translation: CASSRQTDGSGANVLTF.

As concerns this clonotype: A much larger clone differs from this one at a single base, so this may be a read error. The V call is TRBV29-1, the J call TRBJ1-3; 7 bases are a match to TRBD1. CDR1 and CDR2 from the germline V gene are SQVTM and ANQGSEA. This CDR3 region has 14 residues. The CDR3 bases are TGCTGCGTTGGGGGGGGGACAGTGATGAACACCATATATTTT. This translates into CCVGGGTVMNTIYF.

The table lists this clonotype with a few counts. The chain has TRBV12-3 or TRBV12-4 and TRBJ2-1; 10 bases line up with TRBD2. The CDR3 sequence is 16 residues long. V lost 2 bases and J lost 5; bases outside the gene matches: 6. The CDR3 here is CASSLYVLAGDNEQFF. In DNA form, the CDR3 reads TGTGCCAGCAGTTTATATGTGCTAGCGGGGGACAATGAGCAGTTCTTC.

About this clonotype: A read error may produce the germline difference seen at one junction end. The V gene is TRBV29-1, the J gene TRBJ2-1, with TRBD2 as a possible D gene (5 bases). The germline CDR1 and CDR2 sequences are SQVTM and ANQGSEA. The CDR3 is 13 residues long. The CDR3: CRVVWAQSGEQFF. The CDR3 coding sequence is TGCAGAGTTGTCTGGGCCCAGAGCGGTGAGCAGTTCTTC.

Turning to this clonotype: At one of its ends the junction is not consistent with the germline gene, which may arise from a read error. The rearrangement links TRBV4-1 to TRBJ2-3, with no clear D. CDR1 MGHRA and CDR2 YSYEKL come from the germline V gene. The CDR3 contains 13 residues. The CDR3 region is CTSSAISTDTQYF. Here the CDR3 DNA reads TGCACCAGCAGTGCGATTAGCACAGATACGCAGTATTTT.

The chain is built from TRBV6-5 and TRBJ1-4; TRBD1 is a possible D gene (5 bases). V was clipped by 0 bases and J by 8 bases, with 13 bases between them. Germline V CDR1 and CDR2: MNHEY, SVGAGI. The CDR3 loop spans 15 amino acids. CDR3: CASSYSRGTDEKLFF. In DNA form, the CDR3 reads TGTGCCAGCAGTTACTCCCGGGGGACTGACGAAAAACTGTTTTTT.

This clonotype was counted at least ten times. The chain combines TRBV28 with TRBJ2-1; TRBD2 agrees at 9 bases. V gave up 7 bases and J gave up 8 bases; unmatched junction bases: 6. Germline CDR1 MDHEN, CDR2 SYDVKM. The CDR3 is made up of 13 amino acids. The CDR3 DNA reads TGTGCCAGCATGGCGGGAGGGATCGATGAGCAGTTCTTC. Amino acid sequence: CASMAGGIDEQFF.

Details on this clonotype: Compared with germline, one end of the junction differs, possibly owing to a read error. The CDR3 protein is CASSFGGNGYTF. The CDR3 region has the DNA TGTGCCAGTAGCTTTGGAGGGAATGGCTACACCTTC. This rearrangement joins TRBV7-8 to TRBJ1-2; D ambiguous. This CDR3 contains 12 residues. Germline V lookup: CDR1 SGHVS, CDR2 FQNEAQ.

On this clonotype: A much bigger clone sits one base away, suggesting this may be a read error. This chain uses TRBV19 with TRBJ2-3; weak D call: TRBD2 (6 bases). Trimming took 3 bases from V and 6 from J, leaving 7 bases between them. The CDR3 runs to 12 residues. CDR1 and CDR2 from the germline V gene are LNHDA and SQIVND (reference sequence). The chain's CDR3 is CASSMSGDTQYF. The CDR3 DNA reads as TGTGCCAGTAGTATGAGCGGGGATACGCAGTATTTT. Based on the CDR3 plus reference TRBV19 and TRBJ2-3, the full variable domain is DGGITQSPKYLFRKEGQNVTLSCEQNLNHDAMYWYRQDPGQGLRLIYYSQIVNDFQKGDIAEGYSVSREKKESFPLTVTSAQKNPTAFYLCASSMSGDTQYFGPGTRLTVL.

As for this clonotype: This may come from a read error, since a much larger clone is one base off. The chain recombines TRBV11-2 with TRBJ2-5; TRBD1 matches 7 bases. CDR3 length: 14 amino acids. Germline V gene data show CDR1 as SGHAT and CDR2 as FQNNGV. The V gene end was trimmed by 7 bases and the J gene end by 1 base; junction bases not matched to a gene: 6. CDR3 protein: CASNSGQPQETQYF. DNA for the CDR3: TGTGCCAGCAACTCGGGACAGCCCCAAGAGACCCAGTACTTC.

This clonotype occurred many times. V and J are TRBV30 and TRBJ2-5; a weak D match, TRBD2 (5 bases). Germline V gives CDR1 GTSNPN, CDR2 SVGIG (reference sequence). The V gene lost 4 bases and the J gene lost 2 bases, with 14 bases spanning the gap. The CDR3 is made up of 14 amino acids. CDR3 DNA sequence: TGTGCCTGGAACAATCGGGCGGGTCAAGAGACCCAGTACTTC. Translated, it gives CAWNNRAGQETQYF. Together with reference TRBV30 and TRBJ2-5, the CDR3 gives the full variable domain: SQTIHQWPATLVQPVGSPLSLECTVEGTSNPNLYWYRQAAGRGLQLLFYSVGIGQISSEVPQNLSASRPQDRQFILSSKKLLLSDSGFYLCAWNNRAGQETQYFGPGTRLLVL.

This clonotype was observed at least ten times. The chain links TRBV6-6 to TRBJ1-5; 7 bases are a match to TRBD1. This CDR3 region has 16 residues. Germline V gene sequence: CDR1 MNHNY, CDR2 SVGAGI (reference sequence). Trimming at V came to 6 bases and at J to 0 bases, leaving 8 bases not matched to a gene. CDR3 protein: CASSLNRGRSNQPQHF. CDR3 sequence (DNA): TGTGCCAGCAGCCTAAACAGGGGACGTAGCAATCAGCCCCAGCATTTT.

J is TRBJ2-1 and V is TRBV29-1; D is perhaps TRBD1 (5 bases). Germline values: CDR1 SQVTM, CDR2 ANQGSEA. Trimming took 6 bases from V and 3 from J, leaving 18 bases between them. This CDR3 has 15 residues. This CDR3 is CSVGPPSSYYNEQFF. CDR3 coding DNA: TGCAGCGTGGGGCCTCCTTCCAGTTACTACAATGAGCAGTTCTTC.

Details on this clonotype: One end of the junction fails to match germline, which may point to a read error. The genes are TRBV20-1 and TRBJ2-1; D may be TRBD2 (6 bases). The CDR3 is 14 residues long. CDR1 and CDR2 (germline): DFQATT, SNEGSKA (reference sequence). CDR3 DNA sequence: TGCAGTGCTACCGGGACTCGGGGCTACAATGAGCAGCTCTTC. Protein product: CSATGTRGYNEQLF.

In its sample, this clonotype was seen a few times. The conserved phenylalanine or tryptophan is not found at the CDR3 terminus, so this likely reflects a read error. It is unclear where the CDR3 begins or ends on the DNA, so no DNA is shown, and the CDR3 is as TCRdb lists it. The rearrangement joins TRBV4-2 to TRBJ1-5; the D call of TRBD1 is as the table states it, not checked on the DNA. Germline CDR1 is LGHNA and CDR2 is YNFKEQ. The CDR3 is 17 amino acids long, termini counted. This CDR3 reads CASSQDGAGLSNQPQHS.

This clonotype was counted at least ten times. CDR3 bases: TGCGCCAGCAGCTTTGGCCTAGCGGGAGCCAATGAGCAGTTCTTC. Its translation: CASSFGLAGANEQFF. The J gene is TRBJ2-1, the V gene TRBV5-1, with 10 positions matching TRBD2. This CDR3 is 15 amino acids long. The V and J ends lost 2 bases and 6 bases, in that order; junction bases with no gene match: 5. Germline CDR1 SGHRS, CDR2 YFSETQ.

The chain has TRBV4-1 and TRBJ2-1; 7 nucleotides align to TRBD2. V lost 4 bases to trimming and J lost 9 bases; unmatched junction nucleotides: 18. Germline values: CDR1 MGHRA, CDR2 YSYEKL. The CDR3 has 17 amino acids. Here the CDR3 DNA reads TGCGCCAGCAGCCCCAGAGGGGTAGTGGGAGGGAGTAGTGAGCAGTTCTTC. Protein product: CASSPRGVVGGSSEQFF.

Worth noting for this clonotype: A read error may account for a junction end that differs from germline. CDR3 loop: CANSLVGRRGYTF. CDR3 coding DNA: TGTGCCAACAGCTTGGTTGGGAGACGAGGCTACACCTTC. This chain uses TRBV5-6 with TRBJ1-2; D call uncertain. The CDR3 runs 13 residues. The germline gives CDR1 SGHDT, CDR2 YYEEEE.

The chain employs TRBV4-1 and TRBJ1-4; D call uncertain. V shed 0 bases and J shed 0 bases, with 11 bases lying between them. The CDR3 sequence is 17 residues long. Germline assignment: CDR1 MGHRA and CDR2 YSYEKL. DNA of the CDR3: TGCGCCAGCAGCCAAGAACGGGCCGCAACAACTAATGAAAAACTGTTTTTT. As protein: CASSQERAATTNEKLFF.